The clone carrying this TCR beta chain has a handful of counts. Germline V CDR1 and CDR2: MNHNS, SASEGT. The CDR3 is 12 amino acids. V was shortened by 11 bases and J by 7 bases, with 14 bases between the two germline ends. This entry is derived from a study of T-cell memory formation after mild COVID-19. TCRdb redid the calling of the 5' RACE reads with MiXCR, one entry per CDR3 protein. The table records fewer than 350,000 distinct CDR3 sequences, roughly 15% of them present only once. The source is a man aged 18 to 30 who had mild COVID-19 (a few samples of this study predate the infection). Cell type and time point are not known. Sequencing was performed on PBMCs or a T cell subset sorted from them (not recorded which). The genes are TRBV6-1 and TRBJ2-2; D not resolved. In DNA form, the CDR3 reads TGTGCCCACCTGTCCGATGGCGGGGAGCTGTTTTTT. Translating it yields CAHLSDGGELFF.